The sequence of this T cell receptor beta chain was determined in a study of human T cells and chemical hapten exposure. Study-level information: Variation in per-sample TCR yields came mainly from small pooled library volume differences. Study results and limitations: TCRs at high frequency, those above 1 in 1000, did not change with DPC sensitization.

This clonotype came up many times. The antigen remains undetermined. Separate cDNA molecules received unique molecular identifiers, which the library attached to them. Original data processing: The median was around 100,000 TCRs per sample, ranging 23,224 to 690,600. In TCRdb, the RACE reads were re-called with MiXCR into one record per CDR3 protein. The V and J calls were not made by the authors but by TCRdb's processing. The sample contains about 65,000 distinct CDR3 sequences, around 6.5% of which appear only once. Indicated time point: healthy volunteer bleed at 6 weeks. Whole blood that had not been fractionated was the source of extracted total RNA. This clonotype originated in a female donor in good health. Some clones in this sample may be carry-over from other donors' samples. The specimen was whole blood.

The CDR3 DNA sequence: TGCAGTGCTAGCGGGTCCGTACGCGAGCAGTACTTC. Translated, it gives CSASGSVREQYF. The chain combines TRBV20-1 with TRBJ2-7; D gene uncertain. The CDR3 has 12 amino acids. Trimming left V 3 bases short and J 6 bases short, with 12 bases between. In germline, CDR1 is DFQATT, CDR2 SNEGSKA (reference sequence).